This TCR beta chain was documented in a study of cytomegalovirus exposure and HLA in healthy donors. The CDR3 contains 12 residues. V shed 1 base and J shed 8 bases, with 5 bases lying between them. CDR1 and CDR2 (germline): SEHNR, FQNEAQ (reference sequence). These donors were members of the roughly 110-subject validation cohort, a group separate from the approximately 640-subject first cohort. As to this clone: The target antigen is unknown.

Study-wide results and caveats: It was approximately 150 TCR beta chains that were listed as cytomegalovirus-associated. In a later analysis, first-cohort TCR clusters were found to tend to co-occur in the 120 or so validation repertoires.

The table came from immunoSEQ multiplex PCR; TCRdb's copy has only in-frame clones and leaves some out. The data show about 150,000 clones, roughly 91% seen once. The material sequenced was PBMCs. This clonotype originated in a young woman in good health and CMV-seropositive. The V gene is TRBV7-9, the J gene TRBJ1-4; D gene unclear. DNA for the CDR3: TGTGCCAGCAGCTTAGAGCGGGAAAAACTGTTTTTT. This encodes CASSLEREKLFF. Full variable domain (outside the CDR3, taken from reference TRBV7-9 and TRBJ1-4): DTGVSQNPRHKITKRGQNVTFRCDPISEHNRLYWYRQTLGQGPEFLTYFQNEAQLEKSRLLSDRFSAERPKGSFSTLEIQRTEQGDSAMYLCASSLEREKLFFGSGTQLSVL.